This T cell receptor (beta chain) was profiled in a study of blood T cell repertoires in COVID-19. Study-level information: The United States, Italy and Spain provided the acute and convalescent COVID-19 samples. Sources were T cells, B-cell-depleted T cells, or PBMCs; the material itself was cDNA or gDNA.

Looked up from germline, CDR1 is MNHEY and CDR2 is SMNVEV (reference sequence). V was pared by 5 bases and J by 2 bases, with 16 bases between. The length of the CDR3 is 16 residues. Original analysis: Amplification of reference gene primers provided the estimated nucleated cell counts. Method: immunoSEQ multiplex PCR; TCRdb's copy keeps in-frame clones and lacks some. V and J calls and clone size come straight from that table; D and trimming were deduced from the DNA. The sample holds about 210,000 clones; 70% to 90% are singletons and the top ten take 4% to 5.5%. Sequences were obtained from peripheral blood. The V gene is TRBV27, the J gene TRBJ1-5; D unresolved. This TCR was sampled from a woman in her thirties or forties with acute or convalescent COVID-19. In nucleotides, the CDR3 is TGTGCCAGCAGTCCTTGGCAAGTCCAGGGCAATCAGCCCCAGCATTTT. Translating gives CASSPWQVQGNQPQHF.